One and the same sample provided the 29 T cell receptor beta chains below, sequenced in a study of OX40 agonist ivuxolimab in advanced cancers. Assay: immunoSEQ multiplex PCR; the TCRdb copy retains only in-frame clones and omits some. The sample shows 70,000 to 85,000 clones, approximately 95% of them seen only once. The sample was CD4+ or CD8+ T cells sorted from blood, taken in a trial of the OX40 agonist ivuxolimab. All receptors derive from an adult with an advanced solid tumor such as melanoma, head and neck, liver or kidney cancer.

The chain employs TRBV10-3 and TRBJ2-7; D uncertain. V dropped 2 bases and J dropped 2 bases, with 10 bases sitting between them. Germline CDR1 is ENHRY and CDR2 is SYGVKD. The CDR3 is made up of 14 amino acids. CDR3 nucleotide sequence: TGTGCCATCAGTGAGAGGGCCTCCCCCTACGAGCAGTACTTC. Translation gives CAISERASPYEQYF.

Only a few counts were recorded for this clone. The chain carries TRBV27 and TRBJ1-5, with D maybe TRBD1 (5 bases). CDR3 length: 15 residues. From germline, CDR1 is MNHEY and CDR2 SMNVEV (reference sequence). Deletions cut 4 bases from V and 1 base from J, with 11 bases between. The CDR3 DNA sequence: TGTGCCAGCAGTTGGGGGGGGAACAGCAATCAGCCCCAGCATTTT. Its protein is CASSWGGNSNQPQHF.

This chain uses TRBV5-1 with TRBJ1-1; D unresolved. CDR3 length: 15 residues. V shed 0 bases and J shed 3 bases, with 12 bases lying between them. Germline V gene lookup returns CDR1 SGHRS and CDR2 YFSETQ. CDR3 sequence: CASSLGVGMDTEAFF. DNA of the CDR3: TGCGCCAGCAGCTTGGGAGTGGGGATGGACACTGAAGCTTTCTTT.

The V gene is TRBV7-6, the J gene TRBJ2-2; TRBD1 might be the D (5 bases). CDR3 size: 15 residues. Between the trimmed V and J ends, which lost 6 bases and 3 bases, there was a span of 14 bases. In germline, CDR1 is SGHVS, CDR2 FNYEAQ. CDR3 amino acids: CASSPGSPYTGELFF. In nucleotides, the CDR3 is TGTGCCAGCAGTCCAGGGTCTCCTTACACCGGGGAGCTGTTTTTT. Full variable domain (remainder filled in from reference TRBV7-6 and TRBJ2-2): GAGVSQSPRYKVTKRGQDVALRCDPISGHVSLYWYRQALGQGPEFLTYFNYEAQQDKSGLPNDRFSAERPEGSISTLTIQRTEQRDSAMYRCASSPGSPYTGELFFGEGSRLTVL.

This clone was recorded once. The gene calls are TRBV4-2 and TRBJ2-3; no definite D call. Germline V CDR1 and CDR2: LGHNA, YNFKEQ. V was trimmed by 5 bases and J by 0 bases, leaving 9 bases between them. The CDR3 is 14 residues long. This chain's CDR3 is CASSADISTDTQYF. In DNA form, the CDR3 reads TGTGCCAGCAGCGCAGACATAAGCACAGATACGCAGTATTTT.

The rearrangement joins TRBV5-8 to TRBJ2-2; no reliable D call. Germline loops: CDR1 SGHTS, CDR2 YDEGEE. V was clipped by 7 bases and J by 6 bases, with 10 bases between them. The length of the CDR3 is 12 residues. The CDR3: CASVGRSGELFF. CDR3 DNA: TGTGCCAGCGTTGGCAGGTCCGGGGAGCTGTTTTTT.

This chain joins TRBV11-1 and TRBJ1-1, with TRBD1 matching over 8 bases. J lost 1 base, V lost 3 bases, and 4 bases had no gene match. The germline gives CDR1 SGHAT, CDR2 FQDESV (reference sequence). This CDR3 spans 15 amino acids. The CDR3 DNA reads as TGTGCCAGCAGCTTCCGGGGACAGGCGAACACTGAAGCTTTCTTT. Translation: CASSFRGQANTEAFF.

The rearrangement uses TRBV28 and TRBJ1-2; no clear D. CDR3 length: 18 amino acids. Germline CDR1 is MDHEN and CDR2 is SYDVKM. Trimming cost V 7 bases and J 0 bases, with 24 bases left between them. CDR3 loop: CASTDPALARLANYGYTF. CDR3 nucleotides: TGTGCCAGCACCGACCCCGCCCTCGCACGGTTAGCTAACTATGGCTACACCTTC.

V is TRBV28 and J is TRBJ2-7; TRBD2 is a possible D gene (7 bases). This CDR3 contains 16 residues. Trimming took off 3 bases at V and 6 bases at J, with 21 bases between the two ends. Germline V CDR1 and CDR2: MDHEN, SYDVKM. CDR3 coding DNA: TGTGCCAGCAGTTTTCCTTTTCCGAAAGGGGGGGGCGAGCAGTACTTC. Protein: CASSFPFPKGGGEQYF.

The rearrangement uses TRBV13 and TRBJ1-2; D possibly corresponds to TRBD1 (6 bases). Deletions cut 4 bases from V and 1 base from J, with 19 bases between. This CDR3 has 17 amino acids. Germline CDR1 reads PRHDT; CDR2 reads FYEKMQ (reference sequence). CDR3 loop: CASSSIGGARSNYGYTF. Written as DNA, the CDR3 is TGTGCCAGCAGCTCGATAGGGGGGGCGCGGAGTAACTATGGCTACACCTTC. Combining the CDR3 with reference TRBV13 and TRBJ1-2 gives the whole variable domain AAGVIQSPRHLIKEKRETATLKCYPIPRHDTVYWYQQGPGQDPQFLISFYEKMQSDKGSIPDRFSAQQFSDYHSELNMSSLELGDSALYFCASSSIGGARSNYGYTFGSGTRLTVV.

This chain uses TRBV5-6 with TRBJ2-2; possibly TRBD1 for D (5 bases). The CDR3 is 14 residues long. Per the germline V gene, CDR1 is SGHDT and CDR2 is YYEEEE. Trimming took off 4 bases at V and 0 bases at J, with 7 bases between the two ends. CDR3 sequence reads: CASSQTANTGELFF. As DNA, the CDR3 is TGTGCCAGCAGCCAGACAGCGAACACCGGGGAGCTGTTTTTT. The full variable domain, rest sourced from reference TRBV5-6 and TRBJ2-2, is DAGVTQSPTHLIKTRGQQVTLRCSPKSGHDTVSWYQQALGQGPQFIFQYYEEEERQRGNFPDRFSGHQFPNYSSELNVNALLLGDSALYLCASSQTANTGELFFGEGSRLTVL.

In DNA form, the CDR3 reads TGTGCCAGCAGCCCCCCGTCCGGGGCCAACGTCCTGACTTTC. As protein: CASSPPSGANVLTF. J is TRBJ2-6 and V is TRBV9; D remains unclear. Trimming took 4 bases from V and 4 from J, leaving 9 bases between them. The germline V gene encodes CDR1 SGDLS and CDR2 YYNGEE. There are 14 residues in the CDR3.

This clone was seen only once. This rearrangement joins TRBV19 to TRBJ1-5; D remains ambiguous. In germline, CDR1 is LNHDA, CDR2 SQIVND (reference sequence). V was pared by 3 bases and J by 0 bases, with 15 bases between. This CDR3 has 17 amino acids. DNA of the CDR3: TGTGCCAGTAGTATTTTTAGATCCCAATATAGCAATCAGCCCCAGCATTTT. This gives the protein CASSIFRSQYSNQPQHF.

The V and J genes are TRBV12-5 and TRBJ2-2, with D tentatively TRBD1 (7 bases). CDR1 is LGHNT and CDR2 is FRNRAP in the germline V gene. V lost 0 bases and J 5 bases, leaving 19 bases between the germline ends. This CDR3 comprises 18 residues. CDR3 loop: CASGLVLVEGARTGELFF. The CDR3 region has the DNA TGTGCTAGTGGTTTGGTACTTGTGGAGGGGGCGAGAACCGGGGAGCTGTTTTTT. The full variable domain, in which reference TRBV12-5 and TRBJ2-2 provide the parts outside the CDR3, is DARVTQTPRHKVTEMGQEVTMRCQPILGHNTVFWYRQTMMQGLELLAYFRNRAPLDDSGMPKDRFSAEMPDATLATLKIQPSEPRDSAVYFCASGLVLVEGARTGELFFGEGSRLTVL.

The rearrangement links TRBV2 to TRBJ1-1, with D perhaps matching TRBD1 (6 bases). Germline V gene sequence: CDR1 SNHLY, CDR2 FYNNEI. This CDR3 region has 10 residues. The germline V and J ends were trimmed by 8 bases and 11 bases, with 12 bases remaining between them. CDR3 nucleotides: TGTGCCAGCCTTGGGGGCGAGGCTTTCTTT. The encoded protein is CASLGGEAFF.

The genes are TRBV6-6 and TRBJ2-6, with a weak D call TRBD1 (5 bases). The germline V gene has CDR1 MNHNY and CDR2 SVGAGI (reference sequence). With 2 bases removed from V and 2 bases from J, the gap between germline ends came to 7 bases. The CDR3 extends over 15 amino acids. CDR3 protein: CASSYGAAGANVLTF. In nucleotides, the CDR3 is TGTGCCAGCAGTTACGGGGCGGCTGGGGCCAACGTCCTGACTTTC.

The CDR3 region has the DNA TGTGCCAGCAGCGTAGCGGGAGGTCGCGATGAGCAGTTCTTC. As protein: CASSVAGGRDEQFF. The V gene is TRBV9, the J gene TRBJ2-1; 7 bases line up with TRBD2. The trim removed 0 bases at V and 8 bases at J, leaving 5 bases unmatched. Germline lookup yields CDR1 SGDLS and CDR2 YYNGEE. The CDR3 is 14 amino acids.

V and J are TRBV19 and TRBJ2-1, with 11 bases lining up with TRBD2. Trimming cost V 9 bases and J 2 bases; bases outside gene matches: 3. Germline V gene lookup returns CDR1 LNHDA and CDR2 SQIVND (reference sequence). The CDR3 consists of 14 residues. Here the CDR3 reads CARNSGRAYNEQFF. CDR3 bases: TGTGCCAGGAATAGCGGGAGGGCCTACAATGAGCAGTTCTTC.

The chain employs TRBV5-6 and TRBJ1-4; possible D gene TRBD1, 5 bases. The CDR3 runs 15 residues. Germline CDR1 is SGHDT and CDR2 is YYEEEE. V lost 4 bases and J lost 3, with 13 bases in between. CDR3 bases: TGTGCCAGCAGCGACTTGGGGGTTCCTAATGAAAAACTGTTTTTT. Translation gives CASSDLGVPNEKLFF.

A note on this clone: No DNA is shown, since the ends of the CDR3 on it are uncertain; the CDR3 is the one TCRdb lists. This rearrangement joins TRBV5-6 to TRBJ1-1. Germline V gene data show CDR1 as SGHDT and CDR2 as YYEEEE. Ends included, the CDR3 has 12 residues. CDR3 loop: CASSLVGRGTFF.

The chain employs TRBV11-1 and TRBJ2-1; no clear D gene. The V and J ends lost 2 bases and 9 bases respectively, with 8 bases between them. The CDR3 runs to 12 residues. The germline V gene has CDR1 SGHAT and CDR2 FQDESV (reference sequence). The CDR3 nucleotides read TGTGCCAGCAGCTTATACTCGGGTGAGCAGTTCTTC. Translating it yields CASSLYSGEQFF.

The J gene is TRBJ2-7, the V gene TRBV4-1; 10 bases align to TRBD1. The junction had 12 bases not matched to a gene; V was cut back by 1 base and J by 6 bases. Germline loops: CDR1 MGHRA, CDR2 YSYEKL. The length of the CDR3 is 17 residues. The CDR3 coding sequence is TGCGCCAGCAGCCAAGGAGTGCGGGACAGGGGATACTCCGAGCAGTACTTC. This codes for CASSQGVRDRGYSEQYF.

This chain connects TRBV14 to TRBJ2-2, with no clear D. The CDR3 is made up of 13 amino acids. Germline V gene data show CDR1 as SGHDN and CDR2 as FVKESK. V was shortened by 6 bases and J by 1 base, with 6 bases between the two germline ends. This chain's CDR3 is CASRDGNTGELFF. DNA of the CDR3: TGTGCCAGCAGGGACGGGAACACCGGGGAGCTGTTTTTT.

The genes are TRBV9 and TRBJ2-1, with D possibly being TRBD1 or TRBD2 (5 bases each). The germline V gene encodes CDR1 SGDLS and CDR2 YYNGEE. The V and J ends lost 3 bases and 4 bases respectively, with 14 bases between them. CDR3 length: 15 amino acids. The chain's CDR3 is CASSGGVPNYNEQFF. The CDR3 nucleotides are TGTGCCAGCAGCGGAGGGGTACCAAATTACAATGAGCAGTTCTTC. The whole variable domain, remainder taken from reference TRBV9 and TRBJ2-1, is DSGVTQTPKHLITATGQRVTLRCSPRSGDLSVYWYQQSLDQGLQFLIQYYNGEERAKGNILERFSAQQFPDLHSELNLSSLELGDSALYFCASSGGVPNYNEQFFGPGTRLTVL.

The DNA for the CDR3 is TGCAGCGTTGTGGGCCTTCGGGGCTACACCTTC. Residues: CSVVGLRGYTF. The V and J genes are TRBV29-1 and TRBJ1-2; D not resolved. With 4 bases removed from V and 8 bases from J, the gap between germline ends came to 11 bases. CDR1 and CDR2 from the germline V gene are SQVTM and ANQGSEA. The CDR3 covers 11 residues.

The chain couples TRBV4-1 to TRBJ2-1, with 13 bases aligning to TRBD2. The V gene's germline CDR1 is MGHRA and CDR2 YSYEKL. V lost 0 bases and J lost 6; bases outside the gene matches: 11. CDR3 size: 19 residues. In nucleotides, the CDR3 is TGCGCCAGCAGCCAAGATCTTCACACGGGACTAGCGGGATCCAATGAGCAGTTCTTC. Amino acid sequence: CASSQDLHTGLAGSNEQFF.

This clone was observed once. The V call is TRBV5-1, the J call TRBJ2-7; D call uncertain. Trimming pared 0 bases from V and 2 bases from J, leaving 6 bases between. This CDR3 contains 13 residues. The V gene's germline CDR1 is SGHRS and CDR2 YFSETQ. The CDR3 loop reads CASSLEATYEQYF. The CDR3 nucleotides are TGCGCCAGCAGCTTGGAGGCGACCTACGAGCAGTACTTC.

The V call is TRBV5-6, the J call TRBJ2-1, with D perhaps matching TRBD2 (6 bases). The germline V gene has CDR1 SGHDT and CDR2 YYEEEE. The CDR3 loop spans 19 amino acids. V was trimmed by 1 base and J by 3 bases, leaving 23 bases between them. This chain's CDR3 is CASSLSPRESLRVYNEQFF. The CDR3 DNA reads as TGTGCCAGCAGCTTGTCACCTCGGGAGTCTTTGCGGGTCTACAATGAGCAGTTCTTC.

The rearrangement uses TRBV9 and TRBJ2-7; TRBD1 matches 10 bases. The CDR3 spans 14 residues. The junction had 3 bases not matched to a gene; V was cut back by 1 base and J by 5 bases. Germline V gene sequence: CDR1 SGDLS, CDR2 YYNGEE. The CDR3 nucleotides are TGTGCCAGCAGCGTATACGGGACAGGGGACGAGCAGTACTTC. This translates into CASSVYGTGDEQYF.